These 24 T cell receptor beta chains originate from one sample sequenced in a study of T cells after posttransplantation cyclophosphamide. Method: immunoSEQ multiplex PCR; TCRdb's copy keeps in-frame clones and lacks some. Singletons are absent from the sample, which has 30,000 to 45,000 clones. Sequencing input: PBMCs. These receptors all come from a girl under 18 in good health, CMV-negative, and a related stem cell transplant donor.

This clone was picked up many times. The V call is TRBV6-5, the J call TRBJ1-2; D is perhaps TRBD1 (5 bases). There are 14 residues in the CDR3. CDR1 is MNHEY and CDR2 is SVGAGI in the germline V gene. Trimming stripped 2 bases from V and 1 base from J, with 8 bases between. The CDR3 coding sequence is TGTGCCAGCAGTTACATCGGGGGTAACTATGGCTACACCTTC. This translates into CASSYIGGNYGYTF.

This clone was seen at least ten times. The V and J genes are TRBV28 and TRBJ2-7, with 10 bases lining up with TRBD2. The germline CDR1 and CDR2 sequences are MDHEN and SYDVKM. The CDR3 consists of 16 residues. Losses at the gene ends were 5 bases for V and 3 bases for J; bases not matched to a gene: 10. The CDR3 region has the DNA TGTGCCAGCAGTCCCATGACTAGCGGGCTTCTCTACGAGCAGTACTTC. Residues: CASSPMTSGLLYEQYF.

The J gene is TRBJ2-7, the V gene TRBV5-1; TRBD1 agrees at 8 bases. CDR1 and CDR2 from the germline V gene are SGHRS and YFSETQ. CDR3 length equals 15 residues. Germline trimming cut 2 bases from V and 1 base from J; bases unmatched to any gene: 5. CDR3 in DNA: TGCGCCAGCAGCTTCCGGGACAGGAGTTCCTACGAGCAGTACTTC. Protein product: CASSFRDRSSYEQYF.

This clone was detected many times. The CDR3 DNA reads TGCGCCAGCAGCTTTACTAGCGGGAGGAACACCGGGGAGCTGTTTTTT. It codes for CASSFTSGRNTGELFF. The chain combines TRBV5-1 with TRBJ2-2; 11 positions match TRBD2. V lost 2 bases and J lost 1; bases outside the gene matches: 1. From germline, CDR1 is SGHRS and CDR2 YFSETQ. CDR3 length: 16 amino acids.

Ten or more counts support this clone. The J gene is TRBJ2-1, the V gene TRBV13; D gene unclear. Per germline, CDR1 PRHDT and CDR2 FYEKMQ (reference sequence). V lost 2 bases to trimming and J lost 7 bases, with 9 bases between them. The CDR3 has 13 amino acids. The CDR3 sequence is CASSLRVLNEQFF. The CDR3 nucleotides are TGTGCCAGCAGCTTACGGGTGCTAAATGAGCAGTTCTTC.

The J gene is TRBJ2-1, the V gene TRBV2; D unresolved. Germline V gene lookup returns CDR1 SNHLY and CDR2 FYNNEI. Trimming pared 2 bases from V and 4 bases from J, leaving 6 bases between. This CDR3 has 13 residues. For the CDR3, the DNA is TGTGCCAGCAGTGAAACGGGTTACAATGAGCAGTTCTTC. The encoded protein is CASSETGYNEQFF.

This clone was seen repeatedly, ten times or more. The DNA for the CDR3 is TGTGCCTGGAGGGCCGGACAGGGAAACACCGGGGAGCTGTTTTTT. Protein: CAWRAGQGNTGELFF. The chain has TRBV30 and TRBJ2-2; TRBD1 matches at 8 bases. The CDR3 length is 15 residues. Looked up from germline, CDR1 is GTSNPN and CDR2 is SVGIG (reference sequence). The V gene end was trimmed by 3 bases and the J gene end by 2 bases; junction bases not matched to a gene: 5.

This clone has a count of ten or more. The chain couples TRBV19 to TRBJ2-3; TRBD2 is a possible D gene (6 bases). CDR1 is LNHDA and CDR2 is SQIVND in the germline V gene (reference sequence). The CDR3 totals 14 residues. V dropped 4 bases and J dropped 6 bases, with 14 bases sitting between them. The CDR3 region is CASSRLDVADTQYF. The CDR3 DNA reads TGTGCCAGTAGTAGACTAGATGTAGCTGATACGCAGTATTTT.

This clone was seen ten or more times. CDR3: CASSGTSLSEQYF. CDR3 coding DNA: TGTGCCAGCAGCGGGACTAGCCTTAGCGAGCAGTACTTC. The chain carries TRBV27 and TRBJ2-7; TRBD2 agrees at 9 bases. This CDR3 region has 13 residues. Germline lookup yields CDR1 MNHEY and CDR2 SMNVEV (reference sequence). V shed 6 bases, J shed 6 bases, and the junction held 6 bases outside the gene matches.

This clone was detected only a few times. The chain joins TRBV2 to TRBJ1-6; TRBD1 is a possible D gene (6 bases). The CDR3 is made up of 14 amino acids. The germline gives CDR1 SNHLY, CDR2 FYNNEI. V lost 6 bases and J lost 8, with 14 bases in between. The DNA for the CDR3 is TGTGCCAGCAGGAAGACAGGACGGGATTCACCCCTCCACTTT. This encodes CASRKTGRDSPLHF.

This clone has more than one count but fewer than ten. The chain recombines TRBV30 with TRBJ1-1; D uncertain. The CDR3 spans 13 residues. Germline values: CDR1 GTSNPN, CDR2 SVGIG (reference sequence). V was clipped by 4 bases and J by 1 base, with 10 bases between them. CDR3 sequence: CAWTRVSNTEAFF. The CDR3 bases are TGTGCCTGGACCCGGGTTTCGAACACTGAAGCTTTCTTT.

Points on this clone: Within the sample, other DNA sequences also encode this same CDR3. The J gene is TRBJ1-2, the V gene TRBV28; unclear D gene. This CDR3 has 11 amino acids. Trimming removed 5 bases from V and 2 bases from J, with 3 bases in between. The germline gives CDR1 MDHEN, CDR2 SYDVKM. The CDR3 coding sequence is TGTGCCAGCAGTCTCAACTATGGCTACACCTTC. This translates into CASSLNYGYTF.

This clone was counted only a few times. The chain is built from TRBV4-2 and TRBJ2-7, with 8 bases fitting TRBD1. CDR1 and CDR2 from the germline V gene are LGHNA and YNFKEQ. The junction had 7 bases not matched to a gene; V was cut back by 4 bases and J by 5 bases. The CDR3 length is 14 residues. The DNA for the CDR3 is TGTGCCAGCAGCCTCCTGGACAGGGCCGACGAGCAGTACTTC. Translation: CASSLLDRADEQYF.

Only a few counts were recorded for this clone. J is TRBJ1-1 and V is TRBV11-2; 7 bases are a match to TRBD1. The CDR3 totals 12 residues. Germline V gene data show CDR1 as SGHAT and CDR2 as FQNNGV. Unmatched junction bases numbered 2, after V lost 4 bases and J lost 6 bases. DNA for the CDR3: TGTGCCAGCAGCTACAGGGGCCCTGAAGCTTTCTTT. Translating it yields CASSYRGPEAFF.

This clone was detected only a few times. This chain uses TRBV9 with TRBJ2-7, with D perhaps matching TRBD1 (6 bases). V was cut by 5 bases and J by 6 bases, with 9 bases left in between. The CDR3 has 11 residues. CDR1 SGDLS and CDR2 YYNGEE come from the germline V gene. The CDR3 region has the DNA TGTGCCAGCAGTACAGGGAGCGAGCAGTACTTC. Its protein is CASSTGSEQYF.

This clone was seen many times. The gene calls are TRBV2 and TRBJ2-5, with 8 bases that match TRBD2. CDR3 size: 14 residues. V shed 6 bases, J shed 6 bases, and the junction held 9 bases outside the gene matches. CDR1 is SNHLY, CDR2 FYNNEI, per germline. CDR3 in DNA: TGTGCCAGCAGCGCCCGGGGGGGCCCAAAGACCCAGTACTTC. It codes for CASSARGGPKTQYF.

There are a few counts of this clone. The chain is built from TRBV18 and TRBJ2-1; maybe TRBD2 (6 bases). Trimming left V 3 bases short and J 5 bases short, with 8 bases between. This CDR3 comprises 13 residues. The germline V gene has CDR1 KGHSH and CDR2 LQKENI. The CDR3 sequence is CASSPGLHNEQFF. CDR3 DNA: TGTGCCAGCTCACCGGGACTGCACAATGAGCAGTTCTTC.

In its sample, this clone was seen many times. The genes are TRBV4-1 and TRBJ2-1, with D tentatively TRBD1 (5 bases). The germline V gene encodes CDR1 MGHRA and CDR2 YSYEKL. The V gene lost 1 base and the J gene lost 5 bases, with 12 bases spanning the gap. The CDR3 is made up of 15 amino acids. CDR3: CASSQGGGIDNEQFF. The CDR3 region has the DNA TGCGCCAGCAGCCAAGGGGGCGGCATCGACAATGAGCAGTTCTTC.

This clone was detected many times. The chain employs TRBV6-4 and TRBJ2-1, with D possibly being TRBD2 (6 bases). This CDR3 has 14 amino acids. CDR1 is MRHNA and CDR2 is SNTAGT in the germline V gene. Trimming shortened V by 4 bases and J by 6 bases, and 13 bases separated the two germline ends. DNA for the CDR3: TGTGCCAGCAGTGTGGAGGGCGGGCTCAATGAGCAGTTCTTC. Protein product: CASSVEGGLNEQFF.

For this clone: This may be a read error: a much more frequent sequence differs by one nucleotide. The rearrangement joins TRBV4-1 to TRBJ2-4; D uncertain. With 2 bases removed from V and 0 bases from J, the gap between germline ends came to 14 bases. The germline V gene encodes CDR1 MGHRA and CDR2 YSYEKL. The CDR3 extends over 17 amino acids. Written as DNA, the CDR3 is TGCGCCAGCAGCCAAATGTCACCGAACATAGCCAAAAACATTCAGTACTTC. This translates into CASSQMSPNIAKNIQYF.

This clone was counted ten times or more. This sequence joins TRBV4-3 and TRBJ1-4, with D perhaps matching TRBD1 (5 bases). Between the trimmed V and J ends, which lost 2 bases and 3 bases, there was a span of 10 bases. Germline loops: CDR1 LGHNA, CDR2 YSLEER. The CDR3 is made up of 15 amino acids. In nucleotides, the CDR3 is TGCGCCAGCAGCCAATATACGGGGGCTAATGAAAAACTGTTTTTT. This codes for CASSQYTGANEKLFF.

A few counts support this clone. This chain links TRBV28 with TRBJ1-6; D possibly corresponds to TRBD1 (6 bases). Trimming took off 5 bases at V and 10 bases at J, with 15 bases between the two ends. The CDR3 extends over 14 amino acids. Germline V gene sequence: CDR1 MDHEN, CDR2 SYDVKM. The CDR3 DNA is TGTGCCAGCAGTAGGGGGGGGCTGGGATCACCCCTCCACTTT. Amino acids: CASSRGGLGSPLHF. Full variable domain (missing parts from reference TRBV28 and TRBJ1-6): DVKVTQSSRYLVKRTGEKVFLECVQDMDHENMFWYRQDPGLGLRLIYFSYDVKMKEKGDIPEGYSVSREKKERFSLILESASTNQTSMYLCASSRGGLGSPLHFGNGTRLTVT.

This clone was seen a handful of times. The chain employs TRBV19 and TRBJ2-1, with TRBD2 as a possible D gene (5 bases). The CDR3 spans 14 residues. The germline CDR1 and CDR2 sequences are LNHDA and SQIVND (reference sequence). V was pared by 3 bases and J by 15 bases, with 21 bases between. The CDR3 loop reads CASSISDGVKGRFF. The CDR3 DNA is TGTGCCAGTAGTATTTCCGACGGGGTCAAAGGCCGGTTCTTC. Using reference TRBV19 and TRBJ2-1 for the parts outside the CDR3, the full variable domain is DGGITQSPKYLFRKEGQNVTLSCEQNLNHDAMYWYRQDPGQGLRLIYYSQIVNDFQKGDIAEGYSVSREKKESFPLTVTSAQKNPTAFYLCASSISDGVKGRFFGPGTRLTVL.

This clone has ten or more counts. The J gene is TRBJ2-1, the V gene TRBV29-1, with 11 bases lining up with TRBD2. V lost 5 bases to trimming and J lost 6 bases; unmatched junction nucleotides: 12. The CDR3 covers 16 residues. The V gene's germline CDR1 is SQVTM and CDR2 ANQGSEA. The CDR3 region is CSVHVIVAGGGNEQFF. The CDR3 region has the DNA TGCAGCGTTCACGTCATTGTAGCGGGAGGGGGCAATGAGCAGTTCTTC.